Presented here are 3 T cell receptor beta chains from one specimen sequenced in a study of cytomegalovirus exposure and HLA in healthy donors. The PCR made use of 60 Vbeta and 13 Jbeta primers. Sequencing used immunoSEQ multiplex PCR; TCRdb keeps in-frame clones, though not all of them. The table shows some 140,000 clones, with approximately 79% occurring only once. Sequencing input: PBMCs. The receptors come from a woman aged 45-65 years in good health and CMV-seropositive.

V gene TRBV5-4 combines with J gene TRBJ1-2, with TRBD1 matching 12 bases. CDR3 length: 14 amino acids. CDR1 is SGHNT, CDR2 YYREEE, per germline (reference sequence). V was pared by 5 bases and J by 8 bases, with 7 bases of the junction left unmatched. CDR3 region: CASSTGQGAQGYTF. The DNA of the CDR3 is TGTGCCAGCAGTACGGGACAGGGGGCGCAGGGCTACACCTTC.

The chain is built from TRBV5-4 and TRBJ1-1; the match to TRBD1 covers 7 bases. The CDR3 consists of 14 residues. The V segment lost 4 bases and the J segment 1 base; nucleotides outside the gene matches: 4. Germline V gene lookup returns CDR1 SGHNT and CDR2 YYREEE (reference sequence). CDR3 coding DNA: TGTGCCAGCAGCCTGGGACAGCAGAACACTGAAGCTTTCTTT. It specifies CASSLGQQNTEAFF.

This chain uses TRBV7-2 with TRBJ2-1, with a weak D call TRBD2 (7 bases). Germline V lookup: CDR1 SGHTA, CDR2 FQGNSA. The length of the CDR3 is 14 residues. Trimming removed 5 bases at V and 9 bases at J, with 17 bases between. This CDR3 is CASSQLGGVAEQFF. The CDR3 DNA reads as TGTGCCAGCAGCCAGCTAGGGGGGGTAGCTGAGCAGTTCTTC.